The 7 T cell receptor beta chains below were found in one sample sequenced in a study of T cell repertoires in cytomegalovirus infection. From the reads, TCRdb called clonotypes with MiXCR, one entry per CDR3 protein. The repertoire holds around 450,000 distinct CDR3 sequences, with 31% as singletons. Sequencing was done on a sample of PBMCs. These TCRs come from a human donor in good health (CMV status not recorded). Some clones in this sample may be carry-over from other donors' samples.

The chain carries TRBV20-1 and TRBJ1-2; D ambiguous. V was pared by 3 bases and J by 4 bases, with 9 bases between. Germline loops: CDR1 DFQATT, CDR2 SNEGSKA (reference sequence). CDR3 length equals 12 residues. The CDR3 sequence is CSASRESYGYTF. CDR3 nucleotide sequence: TGCAGTGCTAGCCGGGAAAGCTATGGCTACACCTTC.

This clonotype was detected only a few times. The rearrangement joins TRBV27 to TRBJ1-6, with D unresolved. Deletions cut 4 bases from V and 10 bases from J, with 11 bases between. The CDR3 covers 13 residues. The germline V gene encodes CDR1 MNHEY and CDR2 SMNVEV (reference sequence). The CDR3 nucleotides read TGTGCCAGCAGTTCCGGTTTTAGGTCACCCCTCCACTTT. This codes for CASSSGFRSPLHF.

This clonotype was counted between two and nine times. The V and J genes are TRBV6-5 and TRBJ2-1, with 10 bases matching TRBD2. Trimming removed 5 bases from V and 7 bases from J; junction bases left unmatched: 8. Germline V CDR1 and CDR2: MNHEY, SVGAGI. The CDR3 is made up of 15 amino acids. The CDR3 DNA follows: TGTGCCAGCAGTGGACGGAGCGGGGGGGTGAATGAGCAGTTCTTC. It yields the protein CASSGRSGGVNEQFF.

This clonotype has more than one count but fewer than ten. This CDR3 reads CASSLGLPKEAFF. The CDR3 nucleotides are TGTGCCAGCAGCTTAGGGTTACCGAAGGAGGCTTTCTTT. J is TRBJ1-1 and V is TRBV5-6; D is undetermined. With 2 bases removed from V and 11 bases from J, the gap between germline ends came to 16 bases. Germline CDR1 is SGHDT and CDR2 is YYEEEE. The CDR3 covers 13 residues.

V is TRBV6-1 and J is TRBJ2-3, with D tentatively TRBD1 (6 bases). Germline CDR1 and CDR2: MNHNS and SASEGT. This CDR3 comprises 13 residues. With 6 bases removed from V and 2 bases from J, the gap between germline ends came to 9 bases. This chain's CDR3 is CASRRTATDTQYF. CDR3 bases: TGTGCCAGCAGACGGACAGCCACAGATACGCAGTATTTT.

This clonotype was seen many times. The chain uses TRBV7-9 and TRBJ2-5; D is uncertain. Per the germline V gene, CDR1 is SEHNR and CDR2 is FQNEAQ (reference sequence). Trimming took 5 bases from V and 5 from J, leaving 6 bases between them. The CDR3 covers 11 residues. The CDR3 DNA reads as TGTGCCAGCAGCACCCTCGAGACCCAGTACTTC. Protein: CASSTLETQYF.

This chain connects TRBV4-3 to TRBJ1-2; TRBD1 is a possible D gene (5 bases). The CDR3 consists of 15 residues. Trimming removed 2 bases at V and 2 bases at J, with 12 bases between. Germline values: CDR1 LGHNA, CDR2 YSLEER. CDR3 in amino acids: CASSQNRQINYGYTF. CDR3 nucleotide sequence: TGCGCCAGCAGCCAAAATAGACAGATAAACTATGGCTACACCTTC.